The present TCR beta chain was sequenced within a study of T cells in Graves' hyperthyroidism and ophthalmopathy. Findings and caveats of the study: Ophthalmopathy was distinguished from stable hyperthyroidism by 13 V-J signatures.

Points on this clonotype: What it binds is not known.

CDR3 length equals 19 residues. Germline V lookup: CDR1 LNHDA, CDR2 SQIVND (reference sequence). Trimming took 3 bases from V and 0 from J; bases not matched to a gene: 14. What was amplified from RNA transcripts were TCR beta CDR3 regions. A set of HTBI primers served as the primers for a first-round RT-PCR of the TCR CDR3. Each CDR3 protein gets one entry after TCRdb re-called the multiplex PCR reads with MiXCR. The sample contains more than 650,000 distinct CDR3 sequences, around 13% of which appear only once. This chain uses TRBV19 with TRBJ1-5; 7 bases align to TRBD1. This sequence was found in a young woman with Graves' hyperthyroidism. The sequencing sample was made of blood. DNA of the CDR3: TGTGCCAGTAGTATCCGTACAGGGGTCACTTTTTATAGCAATCAGCCCCAGCATTTT. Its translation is CASSIRTGVTFYSNQPQHF.